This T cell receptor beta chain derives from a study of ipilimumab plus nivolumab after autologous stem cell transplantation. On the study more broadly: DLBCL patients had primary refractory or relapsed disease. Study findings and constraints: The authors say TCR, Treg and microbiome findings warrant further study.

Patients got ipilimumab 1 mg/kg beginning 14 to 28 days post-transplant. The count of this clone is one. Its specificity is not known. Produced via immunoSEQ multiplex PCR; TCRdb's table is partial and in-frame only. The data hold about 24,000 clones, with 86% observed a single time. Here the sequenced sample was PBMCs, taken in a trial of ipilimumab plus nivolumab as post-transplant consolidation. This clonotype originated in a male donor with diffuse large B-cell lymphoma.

The CDR3 reads CATSRGNRAYDGYTF. CDR3 sequence (DNA): TGTGCCACCAGCAGAGGAAACAGGGCATATGATGGCTACACCTTC. The V and J genes are TRBV15 and TRBJ1-2, with D possibly being TRBD1 (6 bases). CDR3 size: 15 residues. With 1 base removed from V and 6 bases from J, the gap between germline ends came to 15 bases. Germline CDR1 reads LNHNV; CDR2 reads YYDKDF (reference sequence).